Below are 8 T cell receptor beta chains sequenced from a single sample in a study of T cell responses to AZD1222 COVID-19 vaccine. Produced via immunoSEQ multiplex PCR; TCRdb's table is partial and in-frame only. The sample yields about 140,000 clones, 80% to 95% seen once. Source: peripheral blood, taken on day 0 of AZD1222 vaccination. All receptors come from an adult in good health.

This clone occurred once. The V gene is TRBV10-3, the J gene TRBJ1-1; 9 positions agree with TRBD1. Per germline, CDR1 ENHRY and CDR2 SYGVKD. V was clipped by 6 bases and J by 4 bases; unmatched bases: 6. The CDR3 totals 14 residues. The CDR3: CAIRRQGEGTEAFF. The CDR3 DNA is TGTGCCATCAGAAGACAGGGGGAGGGCACTGAAGCTTTCTTT.

This clone was recorded once. The chain has TRBV6-5 and TRBJ2-7; 7 nucleotides align to TRBD1. The CDR3 runs to 14 residues. V was clipped by 6 bases and J by 6 bases; unmatched bases: 11. The germline CDR1 and CDR2 sequences are MNHEY and SVGAGI. CDR3 nucleotides: TGTGCCAGCAGACGACAGGGACGAAACGGCGAGCAGTACTTC. Amino acids: CASRRQGRNGEQYF.

The V and J genes are TRBV12-3 or TRBV12-4 and TRBJ1-4; D is ambiguous. V dropped 7 bases and J dropped 5 bases, with 11 bases sitting between them. The CDR3 covers 13 residues. CDR3 bases: TGTGCCAGCACCCCCGGCCGAAATGAAAAACTGTTTTTT. This gives the protein CASTPGRNEKLFF.

The chain couples TRBV4-1 to TRBJ2-1, with TRBD2 matching 9 bases. This CDR3 has 19 amino acids. The germline gives CDR1 MGHRA, CDR2 YSYEKL. After removal of 2 bases from V and 2 bases from J, the junction contained 13 bases not matched to a gene. CDR3 loop: CASSQPSQLAGVAYNEQFF. CDR3 DNA: TGCGCCAGCAGCCAACCATCACAGTTAGCGGGAGTTGCCTACAATGAGCAGTTCTTC.

The chain uses TRBV6-6 and TRBJ2-7, with TRBD1 matching over 8 bases. This CDR3 comprises 14 residues. J was trimmed by 12 bases and V by 5 bases; bases with no gene match: 15. Germline CDR1 MNHNY, CDR2 SVGAGI (reference sequence). The CDR3 DNA reads TGTGCCAGCAGTGCCGAAACCCGTACAGGGGGTGTGTACTTC. Translation: CASSAETRTGGVYF.

This chain connects TRBV1 to TRBJ1-6. TRBV1 is marked as a pseudogene. CDR3 size: 17 residues. The CDR3 nucleotides are TGCACCAGCAGCCAAGAGGGCGCAACGGAGGACAATTCACCCCTCCACTTT. Translating gives CTSSQEGATEDNSPLHF.

The J gene is TRBJ1-1, the V gene TRBV5-1; the D gene is possibly TRBD1 (5 bases). V lost 4 bases and J lost 4, with 11 bases in between. The CDR3 has 13 residues. CDR1 SGHRS and CDR2 YFSETQ come from the germline V gene. CDR3: CASSPGPSTEAFF. Here the CDR3 DNA reads TGCGCCAGCAGCCCGGGGCCTTCCACTGAAGCTTTCTTT.

Only a few counts were recorded for this clone. The gene calls are TRBV2 and TRBJ1-1, with unresolved D. Trimming cost V 4 bases and J 0 bases, with 9 bases left between them. Per the germline V gene, CDR1 is SNHLY and CDR2 is FYNNEI. The length of the CDR3 is 14 residues. The CDR3: CASSVAGMNTEAFF. CDR3 nucleotides: TGTGCCAGCAGTGTTGCCGGCATGAACACTGAAGCTTTCTTT.